The source of this T cell receptor (beta chain) is a study of T-cell memory formation after mild COVID-19. General study findings and limits: Day 15 to 85 contracting clones showed balanced CD4/CD8; later expanders leaned CD4+.

This clonotype was counted many times. Its antigen is unknown. Sample barcodes and UMIs were carried by the TCR alpha and TCR beta cDNA libraries that 5'RACE generated with constant-segment primers. MiXCR was run by TCRdb on the 5' RACE reads, yielding one entry per CDR3 protein. Here the sample spans over 120,000 distinct CDR3 sequences, 5.5% to 7% being singletons. Germline lookup yields CDR1 SGHRS and CDR2 YFSETQ. V was cut by 3 bases and J by 4 bases, with 12 bases left in between. This CDR3 comprises 14 residues. The genes are TRBV5-1 and TRBJ2-3; no clear D. The sequencing input was PBMCs or a T cell subset sorted from them (not recorded which). This clonotype originated in an adult woman who had mild COVID-19 (a few samples of this study predate the infection). Cell type and time point are not known. The CDR3 sequence: CASSSPVVADTQYF. The DNA for the CDR3 is TGCGCCAGCAGCTCCCCAGTGGTAGCAGATACGCAGTATTTT.